The 9 T cell receptor beta chains below all came from one sample that was sequenced in a study of cytomegalovirus exposure and HLA in healthy donors. It was with 60 Vbeta and 13 Jbeta primers that the PCR ran. Some clones are missing from TCRdb's copy, which holds only in-frame ones; the method was immunoSEQ multiplex PCR. The sample holds 200,000 to 250,000 clones, approximately 80% seen once. Sequencing input: PBMCs. The origin of the receptors is a boy aged 2 to 9 in good health and CMV-seronegative.

The V call is TRBV20-1, the J call TRBJ2-7; D gene ambiguous. Germline lookup yields CDR1 DFQATT and CDR2 SNEGSKA (reference sequence). The CDR3 has 11 residues. V shed 3 bases and J shed 6 bases, with 9 bases lying between them. This CDR3 reads CSASASVEQYF. CDR3 in DNA: TGCAGTGCTAGCGCCAGCGTCGAGCAGTACTTC.

The sample holds one count of this clone. V and J are TRBV5-1 and TRBJ1-5; no reliable D call. The V gene's germline CDR1 is SGHRS and CDR2 YFSETQ. The CDR3 is 13 residues long. V dropped 0 bases and J dropped 4 bases, with 5 bases sitting between them. The CDR3 reads CASSLESNQPQHF. The CDR3, as DNA: TGCGCCAGCAGCTTGGAATCAAATCAGCCCCAGCATTTT. Together with reference TRBV5-1 and TRBJ1-5, the CDR3 gives the full variable domain: KAGVTQTPRYLIKTRGQQVTLSCSPISGHRSVSWYQQTPGQGLQFLFEYFSETQRNKGNFPGRFSGRQFSNSRSEMNVSTLELGDSALYLCASSLESNQPQHFGDGTRLSIL.

This clone came up once. J is TRBJ2-7 and V is TRBV6-5; D perhaps matches TRBD1 (5 bases). The CDR3 spans 12 residues. CDR1 is MNHEY and CDR2 is SVGAGI in the germline V gene. Trimming cost V 6 bases and J 3 bases, with 9 bases left between them. The CDR3 DNA reads as TGTGCCAGCAGGGGGCAATTCTACGAGCAGTACTTC. Residues: CASRGQFYEQYF.

The table lists this clone with a few counts. The V call is TRBV4-2, the J call TRBJ2-1; D is perhaps TRBD2 (6 bases). The CDR3 is made up of 15 amino acids. Per germline, CDR1 LGHNA and CDR2 YNFKEQ. Trimming cost V 4 bases and J 6 bases, with 16 bases left between them. The CDR3 reads CASSPSPGALNEQFF. As DNA, the CDR3 is TGTGCCAGCAGCCCCTCCCCGGGAGCGCTCAATGAGCAGTTCTTC.

V usage is TRBV7-2 and J usage is TRBJ1-2; 8 bases match TRBD1. The CDR3 is 15 residues long. Germline V gene lookup returns CDR1 SGHTA and CDR2 FQGNSA. Unmatched junction bases numbered 12, after V lost 5 bases and J lost 7 bases. This CDR3 reads CASSTTAGQGRGYTF. The CDR3 DNA is TGTGCCAGCAGCACCACCGCTGGACAGGGACGTGGCTACACCTTC.

V usage is TRBV6-5 and J usage is TRBJ2-5; the D gene is possibly TRBD1 (5 bases). Gene TRBJ2-7 matches the end of the DNA better, so the J call may be wrong. CDR3 length: 13 amino acids. Germline V lookup: CDR1 MNHEY, CDR2 SVGAGI. As DNA, the CDR3 is TGTGCCAGCAGCCCACCTCAGGGTTCCGAGCAGTACTTC. Protein sequence: CASSPPQGSEQYF.

This clone has more than one count but fewer than ten. This rearrangement joins TRBV5-1 to TRBJ1-1; 7 nucleotides align to TRBD1. The length of the CDR3 is 14 residues. Germline-derived CDR1 and CDR2 are SGHRS and YFSETQ. V shed 3 bases and J 3 bases; nucleotides not matched to a gene: 5. In nucleotides, the CDR3 is TGCGCCAGCAGCTCGGACAGGTCGGACACTGAAGCTTTCTTT. It codes for CASSSDRSDTEAFF. Based on the CDR3 plus reference TRBV5-1 and TRBJ1-1, the full variable domain is KAGVTQTPRYLIKTRGQQVTLSCSPISGHRSVSWYQQTPGQGLQFLFEYFSETQRNKGNFPGRFSGRQFSNSRSEMNVSTLELGDSALYLCASSSDRSDTEAFFGQGTRLTVV.

This clone appeared a few times. The chain is built from TRBV5-6 and TRBJ2-7, with 7 bases aligning to TRBD1. This CDR3 has 14 amino acids. With V trimmed by 4 bases and J by 1 base, 5 bases remained unmatched. The germline gives CDR1 SGHDT, CDR2 YYEEEE. As DNA, the CDR3 is TGTGCCAGCAGCAAAGAACAGGGGTCCTACGAGCAGTACTTC. Protein sequence: CASSKEQGSYEQYF.

This clone has just a few counts. The chain is built from TRBV27 and TRBJ2-7; TRBD2 agrees at 11 bases. Germline-derived CDR1 and CDR2 are MNHEY and SMNVEV (reference sequence). J lost 6 bases, V lost 2 bases, and 3 bases had no gene match. The CDR3 is made up of 14 amino acids. This CDR3 reads CASSLIAGGLEQYF. As DNA, the CDR3 is TGTGCCAGCAGTTTAATAGCGGGGGGGCTCGAGCAGTACTTC.